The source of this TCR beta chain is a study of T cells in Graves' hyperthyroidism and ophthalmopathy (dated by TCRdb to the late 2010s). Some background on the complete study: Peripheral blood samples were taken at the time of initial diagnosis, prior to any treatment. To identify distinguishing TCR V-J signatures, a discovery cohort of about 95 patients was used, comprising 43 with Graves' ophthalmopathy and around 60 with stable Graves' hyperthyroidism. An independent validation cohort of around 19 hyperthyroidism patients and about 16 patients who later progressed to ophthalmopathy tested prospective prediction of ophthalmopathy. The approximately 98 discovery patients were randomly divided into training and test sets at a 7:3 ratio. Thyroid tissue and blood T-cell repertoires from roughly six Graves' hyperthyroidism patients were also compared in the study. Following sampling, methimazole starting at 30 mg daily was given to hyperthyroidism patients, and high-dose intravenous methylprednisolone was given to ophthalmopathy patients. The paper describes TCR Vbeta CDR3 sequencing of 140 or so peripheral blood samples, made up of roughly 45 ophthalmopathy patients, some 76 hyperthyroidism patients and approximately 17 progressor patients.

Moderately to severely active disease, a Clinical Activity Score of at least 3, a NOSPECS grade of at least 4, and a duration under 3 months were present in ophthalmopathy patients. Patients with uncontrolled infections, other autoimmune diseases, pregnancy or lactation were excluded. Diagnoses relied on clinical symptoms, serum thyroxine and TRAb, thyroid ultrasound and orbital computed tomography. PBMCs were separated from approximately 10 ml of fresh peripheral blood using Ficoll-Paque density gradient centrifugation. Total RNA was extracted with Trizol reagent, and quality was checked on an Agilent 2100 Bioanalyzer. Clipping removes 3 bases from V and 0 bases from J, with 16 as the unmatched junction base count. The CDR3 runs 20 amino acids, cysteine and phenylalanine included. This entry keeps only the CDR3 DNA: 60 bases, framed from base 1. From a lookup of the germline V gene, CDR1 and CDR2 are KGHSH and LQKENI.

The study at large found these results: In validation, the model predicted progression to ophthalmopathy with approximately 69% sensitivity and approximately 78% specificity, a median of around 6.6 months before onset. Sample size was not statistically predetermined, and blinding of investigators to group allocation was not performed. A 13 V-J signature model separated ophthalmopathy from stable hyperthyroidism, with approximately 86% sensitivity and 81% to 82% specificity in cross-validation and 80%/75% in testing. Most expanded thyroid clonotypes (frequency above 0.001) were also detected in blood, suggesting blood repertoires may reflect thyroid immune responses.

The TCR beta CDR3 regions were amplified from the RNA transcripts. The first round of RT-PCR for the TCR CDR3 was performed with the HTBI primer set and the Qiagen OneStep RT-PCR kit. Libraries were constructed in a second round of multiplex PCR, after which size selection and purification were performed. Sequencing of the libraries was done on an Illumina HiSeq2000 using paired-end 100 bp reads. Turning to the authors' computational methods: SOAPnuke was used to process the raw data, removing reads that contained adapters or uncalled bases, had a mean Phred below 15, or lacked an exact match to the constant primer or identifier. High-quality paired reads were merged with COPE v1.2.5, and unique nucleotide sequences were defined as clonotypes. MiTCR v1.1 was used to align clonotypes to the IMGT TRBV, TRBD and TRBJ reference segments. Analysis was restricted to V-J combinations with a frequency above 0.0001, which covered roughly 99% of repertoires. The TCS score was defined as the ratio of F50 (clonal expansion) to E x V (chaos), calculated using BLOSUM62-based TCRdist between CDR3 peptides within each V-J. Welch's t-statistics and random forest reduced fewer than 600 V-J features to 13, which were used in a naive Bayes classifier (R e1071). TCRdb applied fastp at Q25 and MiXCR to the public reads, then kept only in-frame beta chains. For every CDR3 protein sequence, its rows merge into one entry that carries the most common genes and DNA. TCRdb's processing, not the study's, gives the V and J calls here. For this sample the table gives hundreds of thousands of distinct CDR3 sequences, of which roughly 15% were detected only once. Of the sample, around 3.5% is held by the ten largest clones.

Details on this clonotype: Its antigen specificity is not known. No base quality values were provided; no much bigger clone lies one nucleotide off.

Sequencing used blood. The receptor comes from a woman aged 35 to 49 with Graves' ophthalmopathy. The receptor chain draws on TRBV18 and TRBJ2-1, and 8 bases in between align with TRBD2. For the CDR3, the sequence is CASSPRQAGVSPSSYNEQFF. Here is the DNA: TGTGCCAGCTCACCGCGTCAAGCGGGAGTCTCCCCAAGCTCCTACAATGAGCAGTTCTTC. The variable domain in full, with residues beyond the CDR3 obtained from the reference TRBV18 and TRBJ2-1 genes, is NAGVMQNPRHLVRRRGQEARLRCSPMKGHSHVYWYRQLPEEGLKFMVYLQKENIIDESGMPKERFSAEFPKEGPSILRIQQVVRGDSAAYFCASSPRQAGVSPSSYNEQFFGPGTRLTVL.